The T cell receptor beta chain under discussion was sequenced for a study of T cell responses to AZD1222 COVID-19 vaccine. The study's findings and limits: Females outnumbered males among donors, who were mostly white British; clonal diversity was possibly underestimated. Vaccine-related CD4 TCRs covered spike, predominating at 160-218 and 743-854. Repertoires were sampled only after the peak T cell response.

This CDR3 has 16 amino acids. Trimming at V came to 2 bases and at J to 4 bases, leaving 6 bases not matched to a gene. Germline CDR1 MNHNY, CDR2 SVGAGI (reference sequence). The data were produced by immunoSEQ multiplex PCR, yet TCRdb's version contains in-frame clones alone and is incomplete. There are fewer than 120,000 clones in the sample; 70% to 90% occur only once, and roughly 15% lies in the top ten. Researchers grouped second doses given at about 4 or about 12 weeks into one pool. A remark on this clone: Its antigen is unidentified.

J is TRBJ2-2 and V is TRBV6-6, with 8 bases lining up with TRBD1. The starting material was peripheral blood, obtained 28 days after the second AZD1222 dose. The receptor comes from an adult who received the AZD1222 COVID-19 vaccine. CDR3 DNA sequence: TGTGCCAGCAGTTACGGACAGGGTCATTTCACCGGGGAGCTGTTTTTT. It is translated as CASSYGQGHFTGELFF.